One and the same sample provided the 22 T cell receptor beta chains below, sequenced in a study of T cells expressing NK-cell markers. Following a re-call of the 5' RACE reads, TCRdb has one entry per CDR3 protein and lacks DNA. The data include about 260,000 distinct CDR3 sequences; the top ten clones carry 4% to 5%. The sequencing input was blood T cells: a sorted CD56 or NKG2C T cell subset, CD4+ or CD8+ T cells, or bulk PBMC T cells (not recorded which). The receptors originated from a woman aged 18 to 75 in good health.

The chain links TRBV5-1 to TRBJ1-1; as DNA is missing, the TRBD1 call by TCRdb cannot be tested. CDR1 is SGHRS, CDR2 YFSETQ, per germline. CDR3 length: 14 residues. CDR3 region: CASSPGGSDTEAFF.

The chain carries TRBV3-1 and TRBJ2-5; TCRdb outputs TRBD2, but without DNA this stays unchecked. There are 16 residues in the CDR3. CDR1 is LGHDT, CDR2 YNNKEL, per germline (reference sequence). The CDR3 reads CASSLGLAGIQETQYF.

The CDR3 sequence is CASRLGLTGELFF. The chain is built from TRBV6-1 and TRBJ2-2; the TCRdb call, TRBD2, lacks DNA for checking. CDR1 and CDR2 from the germline V gene are MNHNS and SASEGT. This CDR3 has 13 amino acids.

The chain uses TRBV12-3 or TRBV12-4 and TRBJ2-5. The CDR3 has 15 residues. CDR3 in amino acids: CASSLRVGTSTTQYF.

CDR3 residues: CASSQQSEKLFF. This sequence joins TRBV12-3 or TRBV12-4 and TRBJ1-4. This CDR3 region has 12 residues.

The chain recombines TRBV28 with TRBJ1-5; TCRdb names TRBD1, which stays unverified in the absence of DNA. Per germline, CDR1 MDHEN and CDR2 SYDVKM. There are 13 residues in the CDR3. The CDR3 reads CASSLQGSQPQHF.

The CDR3 is CASSPFQGLTYEQYF. The genes are TRBV14 and TRBJ2-7; with no DNA, the TCRdb D assignment of TRBD1 cannot be verified. This CDR3 spans 15 amino acids. The germline V gene encodes CDR1 SGHDN and CDR2 FVKESK.

V gene TRBV5-6 combines with J gene TRBJ2-7. This CDR3 has 13 residues. Germline-derived CDR1 and CDR2 are SGHDT and YYEEEE. The CDR3 reads CASSSGTGNEQYF.

The chain joins TRBV4-1 to TRBJ2-1; TCRdb's assignment of TRBD1 cannot be checked, as there is no DNA. Germline CDR1 MGHRA, CDR2 YSYEKL. The CDR3 length is 13 residues. The CDR3 region is CASSQGGGNEQFF.

The V gene is TRBV25-1, the J gene TRBJ2-7; the TCRdb D gene call, TRBD1, has no DNA to confirm it. CDR1 and CDR2 (germline): MGHDK, SYGVNS. This CDR3 comprises 14 residues. The CDR3 is CASSRTGATYEQYF.

This chain joins TRBV12-3 or TRBV12-4 and TRBJ2-5; with no DNA, the TCRdb D assignment of TRBD2 cannot be verified. The CDR3 loop spans 13 amino acids. CDR3 sequence reads: CASSLGGGQTQYF.

This chain connects TRBV4-3 to TRBJ2-1; TCRdb indicates TRBD1, and absent DNA this call remains unverified. In germline, CDR1 is LGHNA, CDR2 YSLEER. The length of the CDR3 is 14 residues. CDR3 residues: CASSHGQGGNEQFF.

This chain links TRBV14 with TRBJ2-1; lacking DNA, the TRBD1 call made by TCRdb goes unchecked. Germline V gives CDR1 SGHDN, CDR2 FVKESK. The CDR3 loop spans 14 amino acids. The CDR3 sequence: CASSPGQGWNEQFF.

This rearrangement joins TRBV24-1 to TRBJ2-5; the D gene TCRdb calls, TRBD1, cannot be checked with no DNA. CDR3 length equals 15 residues. Germline assignment: CDR1 KGHDR and CDR2 SFDVKD. The CDR3 protein is CATSDPSTRGETQYF.

The V and J genes are TRBV7-2 and TRBJ2-7; the TCRdb D gene call, TRBD2, has no DNA to confirm it. The CDR3 loop spans 16 amino acids. Germline-derived CDR1 and CDR2 are SGHTA and FQGNSA. CDR3 loop: CASSLVVGTSLFEQYF. The full variable domain, with the rest looked up from reference TRBV7-2 and TRBJ2-7, is GAGVSQSPSNKVTEKGKDVELRCDPISGHTALYWYRQSLGQGLEFLIYFQGNSAPDKSGLPSDRFSAERTGGSVSTLTIQRTQQEDSAVYLCASSLVVGTSLFEQYFGPGTRLTVT.

The V call is TRBV11-3, the J call TRBJ2-3; TCRdb returns TRBD2, unconfirmable since there is no DNA. The CDR3 runs 12 residues. CDR1 is SGHNT and CDR2 is YENEEA in the germline V gene. CDR3 residues: CASSLGGGMQYF. The whole variable domain, remainder taken from reference TRBV11-3 and TRBJ2-3, is EAGVVQSPRYKIIEKKQPVAFWCNPISGHNTLYWYLQNLGQGPELLIRYENEEAVDDSQLPKDRFSAERLKGVDSTLKIQPAELGDSAVYLCASSLGGGMQYFGPGTRLTVL.

The J gene is TRBJ2-5, the V gene TRBV20-1; no DNA is available, so the TRBD2 call from TCRdb remains unchecked. The CDR3 totals 11 residues. Germline V gives CDR1 DFQATT, CDR2 SNEGSKA (reference sequence). The CDR3 spells CSLSGQETQYF.

The chain carries TRBV20-1 and TRBJ2-1; there is no DNA to check the TCRdb D call of TRBD1. CDR1 DFQATT and CDR2 SNEGSKA come from the germline V gene (reference sequence). This CDR3 is built from 13 residues. The CDR3 protein is CSATGTTTNEQFF.

The chain links TRBV7-2 to TRBJ2-2. This CDR3 comprises 15 residues. Germline CDR1 is SGHTA and CDR2 is FQGNSA. This chain's CDR3 is CASSLGSMNTGELFF.

The V gene is TRBV18, the J gene TRBJ2-5; the TCRdb D gene call, TRBD1, has no DNA to confirm it. CDR3 size: 16 residues. CDR1 and CDR2 from the germline V gene are KGHSH and LQKENI. The CDR3 sequence: CASSPTGGRAGETQYF. The whole variable domain, filled in from reference TRBV18 and TRBJ2-5, reads NAGVMQNPRHLVRRRGQEARLRCSPMKGHSHVYWYRQLPEEGLKFMVYLQKENIIDESGMPKERFSAEFPKEGPSILRIQQVVRGDSAAYFCASSPTGGRAGETQYFGPGTRLLVL.

The chain combines TRBV15 with TRBJ2-1; TCRdb picks TRBD1, but there is no DNA to check that call. Germline CDR1 and CDR2: LNHNV and YYDKDF (reference sequence). The length of the CDR3 is 14 residues. The CDR3 protein is CATREGQGWNEQFF.

This chain uses TRBV7-9 with TRBJ2-2. Germline-derived CDR1 and CDR2 are SEHNR and FQNEAQ (reference sequence). CDR3 length: 14 residues. CDR3 amino acids: CASSLEHDTGELFF.